This is a list of T cell receptor beta chains from one sample in a study of T cell responses to AZD1222 COVID-19 vaccine. Libraries were prepared by immunoSEQ multiplex PCR; TCRdb keeps only in-frame clonotypes and omits some of them. The table records 55,000 to 80,000 clones, 80% to 90% of them present only once. The specimen was peripheral blood, collected 28 days after the second AZD1222 dose. The receptors derive from an adult who received the AZD1222 COVID-19 vaccine. CDR3s leave out the opening cysteine and the closing phenylalanine or tryptophan. The order of the fields is V gene, J gene, CDR3 protein.

V: TRBV7-8
J: TRBJ1-2
CDR3: ASGDPYGYT

V: TRBV27
J: TRBJ1-2
CDR3: ASCTGTGAGYT

V: TRBV11-1
J: TRBJ2-2
CDR3: ASSLDLTGESGELF

V: TRBV5-1
J: TRBJ2-5
CDR3: ASRLGGSAGEETQY

V: TRBV6-6
J: TRBJ1-5
CDR3: ASSYGFTRSNQPQH

V: TRBV4-3
J: TRBJ1-5
CDR3: ASSQDGIQPQH

V: TRBV7-8
J: TRBJ2-7
CDR3: ASSLVGGSYEQY

V: TRBV29-1
J: TRBJ2-7
CDR3: SVLAGAGDYEQY

V: TRBV4-3
J: TRBJ2-3
CDR3: ASSQGSGGSDTQY

V: TRBV7-9
J: TRBJ1-4
CDR3: ASSLHGEKLF

V: TRBV5-1
J: TRBJ2-7
CDR3: ASSHTGLAGSYEQY

V: TRBV6-1
J: TRBJ2-7
CDR3: ASSEKGLAVYEQY

V: TRBV5-5
J: TRBJ2-7
CDR3: ASQLPGAAPTYEQY

V: TRBV19
J: TRBJ1-4
CDR3: ASSRQGNTNEKLF

V: TRBV6-2/TRBV6-3
J: TRBJ1-2
CDR3: ASSFGGVDGYT

V: TRBV6-6
J: TRBJ1-4
CDR3: AVGTGSVGEKLF

V: TRBV28
J: TRBJ2-7
CDR3: ASSHLQGYYEQY

V: TRBV7-8
J: TRBJ2-1
CDR3: ASSLVLAGGGEQF

V: TRBV6-2/TRBV6-3
J: TRBJ2-7
CDR3: ASSRPPGQGYSEQY

V: TRBV5-1
J: TRBJ2-7
CDR3: ASSLTGSSVFYEQY

V: TRBV24-1
J: TRBJ2-3
CDR3: ATSDGDFKGTDTQY

V: TRBV11-3
J: TRBJ1-1
CDR3: ASRGGANTEAF